This T cell receptor (beta chain) was recovered during a study of beta chain features in type 1 diabetes. V lost 6 bases to trimming and J lost 8 bases; unmatched junction nucleotides: 14. The CDR3 contains 15 residues. The germline V gene encodes CDR1 ENHRY and CDR2 SYGVKD. To note about this clone: Its specificity is not known.

Study-wide results and caveats: Sequencing used cDNA, and cells with high TCR expression could therefore be over-represented.

The study reverse transcribed the entire isolated RNA, so it sequenced expressed TCRB transcripts. Each sample of naive, central memory or regulatory T cells had, on average, roughly 3.4 million reads. The method was immunoSEQ multiplex PCR; TCRdb's version includes in-frame clones alone and lacks a portion of them. The sample consists of around 430,000 clones, roughly 30% of them appearing once. The sample consisted of naive CD4+ T cells from blood. The sequence was obtained from a man aged 18-30 years in good health. The V and J genes are TRBV10-3 and TRBJ2-3; TRBD1 aligns across 7 bases. CDR3 loop: CAISRPLTGTLTQYF. The CDR3 nucleotides read TGTGCCATCAGCCGACCCTTGACAGGGACCCTTACGCAGTATTTT.